Given below is one TCR beta chain in context. The sample belongs to a study of blood T cell repertoires in COVID-19. Looking at the study overall: The United States, Italy and Spain provided the acute and convalescent COVID-19 samples. T cells, B-cell-depleted T cells, or PBMCs provided the cDNA or gDNA that served as material.

CDR3 size: 15 residues. Between the trimmed V and J ends, which lost 3 bases and 6 bases, there was a span of 17 bases. Germline CDR1 KGHSH, CDR2 LQKENI. Source study methods: Scientists estimated how many nucleated cells there were by amplifying reference gene primers. Using immunoSEQ multiplex PCR, the repertoire was profiled, and TCRdb retains in-frame clones only, with some absent. V, J and clone size are those of that table, while D and trimming were read from the DNA. This repertoire shows some 160,000 clones, about 86% found once; its top ten account for around 4%. J is TRBJ1-2 and V is TRBV18, with D possibly matching TRBD1 (6 bases). This TCR was recovered from an older woman with acute or convalescent COVID-19. Material: peripheral blood. CDR3 in DNA: TGTGCCAGCTCACCCGCAACAGGGAACCGAGATGGCTACACCTTC. Translating gives CASSPATGNRDGYTF.